These 30 T cell receptor beta chains share one sample of origin, sequenced in a study of T cell responses to AZD1222 COVID-19 vaccine. The data were produced by immunoSEQ multiplex PCR, yet TCRdb's version contains in-frame clones alone and is incomplete. The table has 150,000 to 200,000 clones, roughly 92% seen once. This specimen was peripheral blood, taken 28 days after the second AZD1222 dose. The receptors come from an adult who received the AZD1222 COVID-19 vaccine.

V gene TRBV18 combines with J gene TRBJ2-6; 8 nucleotides align to TRBD1. Germline loops: CDR1 KGHSH, CDR2 LQKENI. The CDR3 consists of 16 residues. The V gene end was trimmed by 3 bases and the J gene end by 4 bases; junction bases not matched to a gene: 5. In DNA, the CDR3 is TGTGCCAGCTCACCTGGGACAGGCCCCGGGGCCAACGTCCTGACTTTC. Amino acid sequence: CASSPGTGPGANVLTF.

This chain uses TRBV15 with TRBJ2-5, with D perhaps given as TRBD1 or TRBD2 (5 bases each). V was clipped by 0 bases and J by 5 bases, with 13 bases between them. Germline assignment: CDR1 LNHNV and CDR2 YYDKDF (reference sequence). This CDR3 is 15 amino acids long. CDR3 region: CATSRDRQWGETQYF. The CDR3 nucleotides are TGTGCCACCAGCAGAGATCGGCAGTGGGGGGAGACCCAGTACTTC.

The V gene is TRBV4-3, the J gene TRBJ1-1; D not certain. This CDR3 has 17 amino acids. In germline, CDR1 is LGHNA, CDR2 YSLEER. V lost 0 bases and J 4 bases, leaving 18 bases between the germline ends. The CDR3 spells CASSQEGGRGGVTEAFF. DNA for the CDR3: TGCGCCAGCAGCCAAGAAGGAGGTCGTGGTGGTGTCACTGAAGCTTTCTTT.

The rearrangement uses TRBV19 and TRBJ1-5; 9 bases fit TRBD1. Germline lookup yields CDR1 LNHDA and CDR2 SQIVND (reference sequence). After removal of 6 bases from V and 0 bases from J, the junction contained 9 bases not matched to a gene. This CDR3 is built from 17 residues. The CDR3 DNA sequence: TGTGCCAGTAGAGGGACAGGGTGGGGCTATAGCAATCAGCCCCAGCATTTT. Its protein product is CASRGTGWGYSNQPQHF. Together with reference TRBV19 and TRBJ1-5, the CDR3 gives the full variable domain: DGGITQSPKYLFRKEGQNVTLSCEQNLNHDAMYWYRQDPGQGLRLIYYSQIVNDFQKGDIAEGYSVSREKKESFPLTVTSAQKNPTAFYLCASRGTGWGYSNQPQHFGDGTRLSIL.

The chain couples TRBV9 to TRBJ2-3; TRBD1 is a possible D gene (5 bases). Trimming cost V 0 bases and J 4 bases, with 12 bases left between them. CDR1 and CDR2 from the germline V gene are SGDLS and YYNGEE. This CDR3 is built from 15 residues. This CDR3 reads CASSVGGASPDTQYF. The CDR3 DNA reads as TGTGCCAGCAGCGTAGGGGGCGCGTCCCCAGATACGCAGTATTTT.

This clone was recorded only once. This chain joins TRBV6-2 or TRBV6-3 and TRBJ2-5, with a tentative D call TRBD2 (5 bases). The CDR3 loop spans 16 amino acids. Trimming removed 2 bases at V and 1 base at J, with 14 bases between. CDR1 and CDR2 from the germline V gene are MNHEY and SVGEGT. The CDR3 region has the DNA TGTGCCAGCAGTTACGGGTTCGGGAAACGCCAAGAGACCCAGTACTTC. It yields the protein CASSYGFGKRQETQYF.

The CDR3 nucleotides are TGTGCCAGCAGTTACCGCCGCGGGGGTCAACCCCTCCAAGAGACCCAGTACTTC. It specifies CASSYRRGGQPLQETQYF. The chain carries TRBV6-2 or TRBV6-3 and TRBJ2-5; TRBD2 agrees at 7 bases. Germline CDR1 MNHEY, CDR2 SVGEGT. The CDR3 loop spans 18 amino acids. V gave up 2 bases and J gave up 1 base; unmatched junction bases: 13.

The V gene is TRBV11-2, the J gene TRBJ2-2; a possible D gene is TRBD1 (6 bases). Germline CDR1 and CDR2: SGHAT and FQNNGV. This CDR3 comprises 12 residues. V lost 5 bases and J 8 bases, leaving 9 bases between the germline ends. Here the CDR3 DNA reads TGTGCCAGCAGCCTACAGGGAGGGGAGCTGTTTTTT. Its translation is CASSLQGGELFF.

This clone appeared a single time. The chain uses TRBV2 and TRBJ1-1; TRBD1 agrees at 8 bases. Unmatched junction bases numbered 5, after V lost 3 bases and J lost 11 bases. CDR1 is SNHLY and CDR2 is FYNNEI in the germline V gene. The CDR3 has 12 amino acids. Here the CDR3 reads CASSDARGLAFF. DNA of the CDR3: TGTGCCAGCAGTGATGCCAGGGGGCTGGCTTTCTTT.

The V call is TRBV5-1, the J call TRBJ2-1, with 8 bases matching TRBD2. CDR3 size: 14 residues. Per germline, CDR1 SGHRS and CDR2 YFSETQ. The ends lost 4 bases at V and 10 bases at J; junction bases unmatched: 10. The CDR3 coding sequence is TGCGCCAGCAGCCCATCTGGGACTAGAACCGAGCAGTTCTTC. Encoded protein: CASSPSGTRTEQFF. Drawing the rest from reference TRBV5-1 and TRBJ2-1, the complete variable domain is KAGVTQTPRYLIKTRGQQVTLSCSPISGHRSVSWYQQTPGQGLQFLFEYFSETQRNKGNFPGRFSGRQFSNSRSEMNVSTLELGDSALYLCASSPSGTRTEQFFGPGTRLTVL.

The chain is built from TRBV6-5 and TRBJ2-7, with TRBD2 as a possible D gene (5 bases). The germline gives CDR1 MNHEY, CDR2 SVGAGI. V was shortened by 2 bases and J by 4 bases, with 18 bases between the two germline ends. The CDR3 has 16 residues. The CDR3 coding sequence is TGTGCCAGCAGTTACGCGGGTGGTCAGTTCGGTTACGAGCAGTACTTC. This gives the protein CASSYAGGQFGYEQYF.

The chain uses TRBV12-3 or TRBV12-4 and TRBJ1-1; the match to TRBD1 covers 7 bases. The CDR3 covers 13 residues. J was trimmed by 3 bases and V by 8 bases; bases with no gene match: 6. CDR3 region: CASHQGGYTEAFF. The CDR3 coding sequence is TGTGCCAGCCATCAGGGGGGCTACACTGAAGCTTTCTTT.

This sequence joins TRBV27 and TRBJ2-7; TRBD2 might be the D (5 bases). V lost 7 bases, J lost 5 bases, and 15 bases lay in between. CDR3 size: 13 residues. Germline-derived CDR1 and CDR2 are MNHEY and SMNVEV (reference sequence). The CDR3 protein is CASTGLSDHEQYF. CDR3 in DNA: TGTGCCAGCACGGGCCTTAGCGACCACGAGCAGTACTTC.

The chain couples TRBV15 to TRBJ1-1; D is unclear. The length of the CDR3 is 13 residues. V lost 0 bases, J lost 10 bases, and 12 bases lay in between. Germline CDR1 is LNHNV and CDR2 is YYDKDF (reference sequence). Here the CDR3 DNA reads TGTGCCACCAGCAGAGATCGGTCGGAAAGAGCTTTCTTT. Amino acid sequence: CATSRDRSERAFF.

The chain uses TRBV18 and TRBJ1-1; D possibly corresponds to TRBD1 (5 bases). CDR3 length: 15 residues. The V and J ends lost 3 bases and 1 base respectively, with 12 bases between them. Germline CDR1 reads KGHSH; CDR2 reads LQKENI. The CDR3 loop is CASSPSGHPNTEAFF. In nucleotides, the CDR3 is TGTGCCAGCTCACCTTCTGGACACCCGAACACTGAAGCTTTCTTT.

The chain joins TRBV7-6 to TRBJ2-5, with 8 bases aligning to TRBD2. This CDR3 contains 18 residues. V lost 2 bases, J lost 5 bases, and 16 bases stayed unmatched. From germline, CDR1 is SGHVS and CDR2 FNYEAQ. The CDR3 protein is CASSLSPPRGGLGETQYF. Here the CDR3 DNA reads TGTGCCAGCAGCTTATCTCCCCCCCGGGGGGGCCTCGGGGAGACCCAGTACTTC.

V is TRBV7-2 and J is TRBJ1-2, with D unclear. CDR1 SGHTA and CDR2 FQGNSA come from the germline V gene. V was pared by 5 bases and J by 0 bases, with 13 bases between. The CDR3 covers 15 residues. In DNA, the CDR3 is TGTGCCAGCAGCGCAGAGACCGGAGCTAACTATGGCTACACCTTC. Protein sequence: CASSAETGANYGYTF.

This sequence joins TRBV2 and TRBJ1-5; D gene uncertain. This CDR3 comprises 12 residues. Germline V gene lookup returns CDR1 SNHLY and CDR2 FYNNEI. The ends were cut back, 7 bases at V and 6 bases at J, with 10 bases in the middle. As DNA, the CDR3 is TGTGCCAGCAAAGCTGGAGGTCAGCCCCAGCATTTT. This codes for CASKAGGQPQHF.

J is TRBJ1-6 and V is TRBV7-8, with 8 positions matching TRBD1. Germline V gives CDR1 SGHVS, CDR2 FQNEAQ. The CDR3 extends over 14 amino acids. After removal of 5 bases from V and 7 bases from J, the junction contained 4 bases not matched to a gene. The CDR3 DNA is TGTGCCAGCAGCGTAGACAGGGGCAATTCACCCCTCCACTTT. This encodes CASSVDRGNSPLHF. Looking up the rest from reference TRBV7-8 and TRBJ1-6 gives the full variable domain: GAGVSQSPRYKVAKRGQDVALRCDPISGHVSLFWYQQALGQGPEFLTYFQNEAQLDKSGLPSDRFFAERPEGSVSTLKIQRTQQEDSAVYLCASSVDRGNSPLHFGNGTRLTVT.

The chain has TRBV3-1 (or the pseudogene TRBV3-2) and TRBJ2-3; perhaps TRBD2 as D (6 bases). Trimming left V 1 base short and J 3 bases short, with 14 bases between. Germline V gives CDR1 LGHDT, CDR2 YNNKEL (reference sequence). The CDR3 runs to 16 residues. The CDR3 sequence is CASSQVFGGGTDTQYF. The CDR3 bases are TGTGCCAGCAGCCAAGTGTTTGGGGGAGGAACAGATACGCAGTATTTT.

The chain has TRBV12-3 or TRBV12-4 and TRBJ1-1; maybe TRBD1 (5 bases). V was cut by 6 bases and J by 4 bases, with 12 bases left in between. CDR3 length: 13 residues. The CDR3 nucleotides are TGTGCCAGCAGGAGGGGTAGGGTCACTGAAGCTTTCTTT. Residues: CASRRGRVTEAFF.

This chain connects TRBV7-3 to TRBJ2-1; D perhaps matches TRBD1 (6 bases). This CDR3 has 14 amino acids. V lost 5 bases to trimming and J lost 4 bases, with 12 bases between them. CDR1 and CDR2 (germline): SGHTA, FQGTGA. The CDR3 reads CASSPGQSYNEQFF. The CDR3 nucleotides are TGTGCCAGCAGCCCTGGACAGAGTTACAATGAGCAGTTCTTC.

J is TRBJ1-1 and V is TRBV18; D not certain. CDR3 length: 14 amino acids. V was cut by 3 bases and J by 2 bases, with 10 bases left in between. Germline loops: CDR1 KGHSH, CDR2 LQKENI. CDR3 in amino acids: CASSPGSSNTEAFF. CDR3 nucleotides: TGTGCCAGCTCACCGGGCAGCTCTAACACTGAAGCTTTCTTT.

The CDR3 region is CASSQGGQNTIYF. The CDR3, as DNA: TGCGCCAGCAGCCAAGGTGGACAAAACACCATATATTTT. The chain couples TRBV4-1 to TRBJ1-3; D might be TRBD1 (5 bases). CDR3 size: 13 residues. Germline V CDR1 and CDR2: MGHRA, YSYEKL. Trimming shortened V by 1 base and J by 6 bases, and 7 bases separated the two germline ends.

The chain couples TRBV4-1 to TRBJ1-4; D not certain. The CDR3 extends over 15 amino acids. V lost 1 base, J lost 0 bases, and 6 bases lay in between. Germline V lookup: CDR1 MGHRA, CDR2 YSYEKL. The CDR3, as DNA: TGCGCCAGCAGCCAAGTGGCAGCAACTAATGAAAAACTGTTTTTT. Translation gives CASSQVAATNEKLFF.

The V and J genes are TRBV7-2 and TRBJ1-2; 7 bases fit TRBD1. Germline V gene lookup returns CDR1 SGHTA and CDR2 FQGNSA. Trimming took 5 bases from V and 2 from J; bases not matched to a gene: 5. The CDR3 totals 14 residues. In nucleotides, the CDR3 is TGTGCCAGCAGCCCTCCGACAGGGAACTATGGCTACACCTTC. Its translation is CASSPPTGNYGYTF.

The rearrangement links TRBV14 to TRBJ2-7; D is unclear. The CDR3 covers 15 residues. With 4 bases removed from V and 1 base from J, the gap between germline ends came to 14 bases. Germline CDR1 reads SGHDN; CDR2 reads FVKESK. CDR3 sequence: CASSPQRTVSYEQYF. Here the CDR3 DNA reads TGTGCCAGCAGCCCCCAAAGGACGGTATCCTACGAGCAGTACTTC.

The rearrangement joins TRBV28 to TRBJ1-1; no clear D. The V end lost 3 bases, the J end lost 8 bases, and 7 bases lay between the germline ends. This CDR3 has 11 amino acids. Germline loops: CDR1 MDHEN, CDR2 SYDVKM. The CDR3: CASSFEGEAFF. CDR3 coding DNA: TGTGCCAGCAGTTTCGAGGGCGAAGCTTTCTTT.

The V and J genes are TRBV9 and TRBJ1-2; the match to TRBD1 covers 9 bases. With V trimmed by 0 bases and J by 7 bases, 7 bases remained unmatched. Per germline, CDR1 SGDLS and CDR2 YYNGEE. The CDR3 covers 15 residues. The CDR3 DNA is TGTGCCAGCAGCGTAGTCACAGGGGGCGGATTTGGCTACACCTTC. It codes for CASSVVTGGGFGYTF.

The gene calls are TRBV6-1 and TRBJ1-5, with a possible D match to TRBD1 (5 bases). The CDR3 sequence is 12 residues long. Germline-derived CDR1 and CDR2 are MNHNS and SASEGT. Deletions cut 3 bases from V and 6 bases from J, with 6 bases between. The CDR3 spells CASSEGGQPQHF. Here the CDR3 DNA reads TGTGCCAGCAGTGAGGGGGGTCAGCCCCAGCATTTT.